Below are 3 T cell receptor beta chains sequenced from a single sample in a study of control samples from healthy donors and cancer patients. TCRdb's copy holds only in-frame clones and misses some; the assay was immunoSEQ multiplex PCR. The sample comprises some 150,000 clones, around 90% of which are singletons, and roughly 3.2% rests with the top ten. The source material was blood. The receptors shown here come from a man aged 25 to 40 in good health.

V and J are TRBV11-2 and TRBJ2-3; no reliable D call. There are 17 residues in the CDR3. Trimming took off 3 bases at V and 0 bases at J, with 16 bases between the two ends. CDR1 is SGHAT and CDR2 is FQNNGV in the germline V gene. CDR3 DNA: TGTGCCAGCAGCTTCGGTAGTGTGGGGTATAGCACAGATACGCAGTATTTT. It codes for CASSFGSVGYSTDTQYF.

CDR3 amino acids: CASQGYRDISGNTIYF. The CDR3 nucleotides read TGTGCCTCACAGGGCTACAGGGACATCTCTGGAAACACCATATATTTT. The J gene is TRBJ1-3, the V gene TRBV19, with a possible D match to TRBD1 (6 bases). Trimming took off 11 bases at V and 0 bases at J, with 20 bases between the two ends. Germline assignment: CDR1 LNHDA and CDR2 SQIVND (reference sequence). This CDR3 has 16 amino acids.

This clone was recorded only once. The chain joins TRBV28 to TRBJ2-3; a possible D gene is TRBD1 (5 bases). This CDR3 is 16 amino acids long. Germline V lookup: CDR1 MDHEN, CDR2 SYDVKM. The V end was cut by 6 bases, the J end by 6 bases, with 22 bases between. The DNA for the CDR3 is TGTGCCAGCAGCTTTCTCGACAGCGACCCATCCGATACGCAGTATTTT. Amino acids: CASSFLDSDPSDTQYF.